This entry features one T cell receptor beta chain sequence. This sample is part of a study of blood T cell repertoires in COVID-19. Study at large: Samples taken during acute and convalescent COVID-19 were collected in the United States, Italy and Spain. PBMCs, B-cell-depleted T cells, or T cells provided the cDNA or gDNA that made up the material.

Original handling: Counts of nucleated cells, estimated from reference gene primer amplification, were obtained. Clones were read by immunoSEQ multiplex PCR, and TCRdb kept only the in-frame ones, dropping some. That table gives V, J and clone size, and the DNA gave D and trimming. The table includes about 66,000 clones, 82% detected once. This CDR3 has 15 residues. The J segment lost 4 bases and the V segment lost 2 bases, leaving 4 bases of the junction unmatched. Germline CDR1 is SGHNT and CDR2 is YYREEE (reference sequence). The chain joins TRBV5-4 to TRBJ1-4; 8 bases align to TRBD1. This clonotype originated in a man between 60 and 75 years old with acute or convalescent COVID-19. The material sequenced was peripheral blood. In DNA form, the CDR3 reads TGTGCCAGCAGCTTCAACAGGGGGGATAATGAAAAACTGTTTTTT. It is translated as CASSFNRGDNEKLFF.